This T cell receptor (beta chain) was sequenced during a study of CD8 T cells in Susac syndrome. It was with random hexamers that 0.5 to 1 ug RNA was reverse transcribed. The amplification used immunoSEQ multiplex PCR on TCR beta CDR3; it spanned 54 Vbeta and 13 Jbeta. TCRdb reprocessed the immunoSEQ multiplex PCR reads via MiXCR and lists one record per CDR3 protein. The repertoire holds about 130,000 distinct CDR3 sequences, with roughly 96% as singletons. From blood CD8+ and CD4+ T cells, TCR beta sequences were generated. The authors negatively isolated CD8+ and CD4+ T cells and FACS-enriched TEMRA cells. The germline V gene has CDR1 SGHNT and CDR2 YYREEE (reference sequence). This CDR3 is 15 amino acids long. V shed 4 bases and J shed 4 bases, with 14 bases lying between them.

This sequence joins TRBV5-4 and TRBJ2-2; perhaps TRBD2 as D (5 bases). The material sequenced was CD4+ T cells from PBMCs. The origin of this receptor is a human donor in good health. Here the CDR3 reads CASSQDIRGTGELFF. The CDR3 bases are TGTGCCAGCAGCCAGGATATTCGGGGCACCGGGGAGCTGTTTTTT.